These 9 T cell receptor beta chains were all obtained from the same sample, sequenced in a study of a mutant IDH1 vaccine in newly diagnosed glioma. The protocol was immunoSEQ multiplex PCR, while the TCRdb copy is restricted to in-frame clones and leaves out a portion. The sample carries about 67,000 clones, around 83% recorded once. Time point defined: baseline, week 1 (first vaccination visit). Treatment specified: pre-vaccination baseline after standard-of-care therapy. Sequences were derived from peripheral blood mononuclear cells (PBMCs), sampled from a glioma patient treated with radiotherapy, temozolomide or both. All receptors derive from a woman aged 18-29 years with glioma. Some clones in this sample may be carry-over from other donors' samples.

The chain couples TRBV5-1 to TRBJ1-1; 9 nucleotides agree with TRBD1. The length of the CDR3 is 14 residues. V lost 3 bases, J lost 11 bases, and 11 bases stayed unmatched. Looked up from germline, CDR1 is SGHRS and CDR2 is YFSETQ. The CDR3 bases are TGCGCCAGCAGCTCCGGGACAGGGATCCTTGGGGCTTTCTTT. Translated: CASSSGTGILGAFF.

The rearrangement joins TRBV14 to TRBJ2-5; D may correspond to TRBD1 or TRBD2 (5 bases each). The CDR3 spans 15 residues. Between the trimmed V and J ends, which lost 3 bases and 5 bases, there was a span of 16 bases. Germline assignment: CDR1 SGHDN and CDR2 FVKESK. CDR3 nucleotide sequence: TGTGCCAGCAGCCAGCTAGGGACCCCGGACGAGACCCAGTACTTC. Its translation: CASSQLGTPDETQYF. Full variable domain (remainder filled in from reference TRBV14 and TRBJ2-5): EAGVTQFPSHSVIEKGQTVTLRCDPISGHDNLYWYRRVMGKEIKFLLHFVKESKQDESGMPNNRFLAERTGGTYSTLKVQPAELEDSGVYFCASSQLGTPDETQYFGPGTRLLVL.

The genes are TRBV6-5 and TRBJ1-1; perhaps TRBD1 as D (6 bases). The germline CDR1 and CDR2 sequences are MNHEY and SVGAGI. The CDR3 runs to 14 residues. Trimming removed 4 bases from V and 7 bases from J, with 16 bases in between. DNA for the CDR3: TGTGCCAGCAGTTTAACAGGGCTCCCTGATGAAGCTTTCTTT. This translates into CASSLTGLPDEAFF.

The chain recombines TRBV7-9 with TRBJ2-7; D is perhaps TRBD2 (7 bases). Per the germline V gene, CDR1 is SEHNR and CDR2 is FQNEAQ (reference sequence). V was shortened by 5 bases and J by 1 base, with 15 bases between the two germline ends. CDR3 length equals 15 residues. CDR3 sequence (DNA): TGTGCCAGCAGCCAGGGGAGGGATGAATCCTACGAGCAGTACTTC. Its protein is CASSQGRDESYEQYF.

This clone showed up just once. This chain connects TRBV30 to TRBJ1-2; weak D call: TRBD1 (5 bases). V was trimmed by 3 bases and J by 4 bases, leaving 9 bases between them. Germline CDR1 is GTSNPN and CDR2 is SVGIG (reference sequence). This CDR3 is built from 12 residues. The CDR3 loop is CAWSRQFYGYTF. In DNA, the CDR3 is TGTGCCTGGAGCAGACAGTTCTATGGCTACACCTTC.

This chain links TRBV7-6 with TRBJ2-5; D gene unclear. Trimming removed 5 bases at V and 2 bases at J, with 9 bases between. The CDR3 consists of 13 residues. The germline V gene has CDR1 SGHVS and CDR2 FNYEAQ. The CDR3, as DNA: TGTGCCAGCAGCCTGCGACTGCAAGAGACCCAGTACTTC. Translating gives CASSLRLQETQYF.

The CDR3 region is CASGRQGGYTIYF. CDR3 sequence (DNA): TGTGCCAGCGGCAGACAGGGTGGTTACACCATATATTTT. The chain is built from TRBV5-6 and TRBJ1-3, with TRBD1 matching over 7 bases. With 7 bases clipped from V and 8 bases from J, the junction kept 9 bases outside the gene matches. Looked up from germline, CDR1 is SGHDT and CDR2 is YYEEEE. This CDR3 contains 13 residues.

A single count supports this clone. V and J are TRBV7-9 and TRBJ2-1, with D perhaps matching TRBD2 (5 bases). Trimming stripped 2 bases from V and 0 bases from J, with 8 bases between. Germline V gives CDR1 SEHNR, CDR2 FQNEAQ (reference sequence). The CDR3 extends over 15 amino acids. CDR3 residues: CASSLPSTSYNEQFF. CDR3 in DNA: TGTGCCAGCAGCTTACCTAGCACCTCCTACAATGAGCAGTTCTTC.

There are a few counts of this clone. The V gene is TRBV2, the J gene TRBJ1-2, with 9 bases fitting TRBD1. CDR3 length: 13 residues. The V gene end was trimmed by 7 bases and the J gene end by 6 bases; junction bases not matched to a gene: 6. In germline, CDR1 is SNHLY, CDR2 FYNNEI. The chain's CDR3 is CASTRDRVDGYTF. The CDR3 region has the DNA TGTGCCAGCACTCGGGACAGGGTCGATGGCTACACCTTC.